The text below deals with one T cell receptor (beta chain). Antigen: not known. The data originate from a study of T cell responses to AZD1222 COVID-19 vaccine. Findings and caveats of the study: Repertoire sampling happened only post peak T cell response.

Data came from immunoSEQ multiplex PCR; TCRdb stores just in-frame clones and leaves some out. The table records roughly 170,000 clones, around 94% of them present only once. The CDR3 loop spans 15 amino acids. V trimming: 7 bases; J trimming: 7 bases; junction bases outside the gene matches: 16. Germline V gene lookup returns CDR1 MNHEY and CDR2 SVGAGI. The sequence was collected from an adult in good health. The V gene is TRBV6-5, the J gene TRBJ2-7, with 7 bases that match TRBD1. This specimen was peripheral blood, taken on day 0 of AZD1222 vaccination. The CDR3: CASTHLRQGIWEQYF. The CDR3 nucleotides are TGTGCCAGCACCCACCTCCGACAGGGAATTTGGGAGCAGTACTTC.